This T cell receptor beta chain was observed in a study of blood T cell repertoires in COVID-19. Study background: Samples taken during acute and convalescent COVID-19 were collected in the United States, Italy and Spain. T cells, B-cell-depleted T cells, or PBMCs provided the cDNA or gDNA that served as material.

Study processing details: Reference gene primer amplification yielded estimated nucleated cell counts. The assay was immunoSEQ multiplex PCR, and TCRdb's table has in-frame clones only and misses some. V, J and clone size are those of that table, while D and trimming were read from the DNA. This table holds around 260,000 clones, 83% found once. CDR1 is GTSNPN and CDR2 is SVGIG in the germline V gene (reference sequence). The V and J ends lost 7 bases and 2 bases respectively, with 18 bases between them. The CDR3 contains 15 residues. Material for sequencing was peripheral blood. This clonotype originated in a woman in her forties or fifties who had recovered from COVID-19. The chain carries TRBV30 and TRBJ2-4; D not resolved. The CDR3 bases are TGTGCCTCGGCCCCGGGTGGCTCCACCAAAAACATTCAGTACTTC. Translating it yields CASAPGGSTKNIQYF.